These 20 T cell receptor beta chains came from one sample sequenced in a study of CD8 T cells in ankylosing spondylitis. TCRdb used MiXCR to reprocess the 5' RACE reads, holding one entry per CDR3 protein. The sample holds more than 150,000 distinct CDR3 sequences; roughly 13% are singletons and the top ten take 11%. What was sequenced was blood, either unsorted or a sorted T cell fraction (not recorded which). All receptors come from a female donor with ankylosing spondylitis or in good health (not recorded which).

This clonotype was picked up many times. The J gene is TRBJ2-7, the V gene TRBV20-1; no firm D call. Germline CDR1 is DFQATT and CDR2 is SNEGSKA (reference sequence). V lost 0 bases, J lost 6 bases, and 18 bases lay in between. This CDR3 is 15 amino acids long. The CDR3 reads CSARDMVRDTTEQYF. In DNA form, the CDR3 reads TGCAGTGCTAGAGATATGGTCCGAGACACAACCGAGCAGTACTTC.

J is TRBJ1-5 and V is TRBV4-2, with unresolved D. Germline values: CDR1 LGHNA, CDR2 YNFKEQ. CDR3 size: 17 residues. V was shortened by 1 base and J by 0 bases, with 13 bases between the two germline ends. This chain's CDR3 is CASSQASALLSNQPQHF. The CDR3 region has the DNA TGTGCCAGCAGCCAAGCTTCGGCCCTTCTTAGCAATCAGCCCCAGCATTTT.

In its sample, this clonotype was seen many times. The DNA for the CDR3 is TGTGCCATCAGTAGTACGACTAGCTCACAGGAGACCCAGTACTTC. Protein sequence: CAISSTTSSQETQYF. The chain links TRBV10-3 to TRBJ2-5; 7 bases align to TRBD2. Unmatched junction bases numbered 11, after V lost 5 bases and J lost 5 bases. This CDR3 is built from 15 residues. The germline V gene encodes CDR1 ENHRY and CDR2 SYGVKD.

The sample holds one count of this clonotype. CDR3 amino acids: CSASSGPKQPQHF. CDR3 nucleotide sequence: TGCAGTGCTAGTTCAGGGCCGAAGCAGCCCCAGCATTTT. This chain connects TRBV20-1 to TRBJ1-5; possibly TRBD1 for D (5 bases). The CDR3 contains 13 residues. V lost 3 bases and J lost 7, with 13 bases in between. CDR1 is DFQATT, CDR2 SNEGSKA, per germline (reference sequence).

This chain links TRBV29-1 with TRBJ2-7; possibly TRBD2 for D (6 bases). Looked up from germline, CDR1 is SQVTM and CDR2 is ANQGSEA. CDR3 length equals 13 residues. Trimming removed 7 bases at V and 3 bases at J, with 16 bases between. CDR3 protein: CSGTGTGSYEQYF. The CDR3 nucleotides read TGCAGCGGGACCGGGACTGGAAGCTACGAGCAGTACTTC.

This clonotype showed up many times. This chain connects TRBV9 to TRBJ2-4; 10 nucleotides match TRBD2. This CDR3 has 16 residues. CDR1 is SGDLS, CDR2 YYNGEE, per germline. The V segment lost 0 bases and the J segment 5 bases; nucleotides outside the gene matches: 5. Here the CDR3 reads CASSVGGSGRENIQYF. CDR3 DNA: TGTGCCAGCAGCGTAGGGGGCAGCGGGAGGGAAAACATTCAGTACTTC.

This clonotype showed up just a few times. The chain has TRBV25-1 and TRBJ2-7, with D maybe TRBD1 (6 bases). Trimming shortened V by 3 bases and J by 5 bases, and 17 bases separated the two germline ends. Germline values: CDR1 MGHDK, CDR2 SYGVNS. This CDR3 has 15 residues. CDR3 in DNA: TGTGCCAGCAGTGACTCAGGGGACCGGGTACACGAGCAGTACTTC. Encoded protein: CASSDSGDRVHEQYF.

The table lists this clonotype with many counts. A junction boundary mismatches the germline segment, possibly from a read error. This rearrangement joins TRBV4-2 to TRBJ1-1; TRBD1 agrees at 7 bases. Germline CDR1 and CDR2: LGHNA and YNFKEQ. The CDR3 runs to 15 residues. This CDR3 reads CASTQWTGANTEAFF. The DNA of the CDR3 is TGTGCCAGCACCCAATGGACAGGAGCGAACACTGAAGCTTTCTTT.

J is TRBJ2-5 and V is TRBV7-2; TRBD2 matches at 11 bases. Looked up from germline, CDR1 is SGHTA and CDR2 is FQGNSA. The CDR3 runs to 15 residues. After removal of 1 base from V and 4 bases from J, the junction contained 2 bases not matched to a gene. The CDR3 loop reads CASSLGLAGSETQYF. Written as DNA, the CDR3 is TGTGCCAGCAGCTTAGGACTAGCGGGATCAGAGACCCAGTACTTC.

This chain joins TRBV28 and TRBJ2-5; D ambiguous. The CDR3 is 12 amino acids. V was shortened by 2 bases and J by 4 bases, with 5 bases between the two germline ends. Germline V gene sequence: CDR1 MDHEN, CDR2 SYDVKM. The CDR3 bases are TGTGCCAGCAGTTTACGGACAGAGACCCAGTACTTC. It encodes CASSLRTETQYF.

This clonotype was seen repeatedly, ten times or more. The V and J genes are TRBV5-1 and TRBJ2-7, with 9 positions matching TRBD2. The CDR3 sequence is 16 residues long. With 0 bases clipped from V and 0 bases from J, the junction kept 4 bases outside the gene matches. Germline CDR1 reads SGHRS; CDR2 reads YFSETQ. Here the CDR3 DNA reads TGCGCCAGCAGCTTGGAGCCTAGCGGGAACTCCTACGAGCAGTACTTC. Protein product: CASSLEPSGNSYEQYF.

This clonotype was counted at least ten times. The V gene is TRBV5-1, the J gene TRBJ1-1; D is uncertain. This CDR3 has 13 amino acids. The V gene's germline CDR1 is SGHRS and CDR2 YFSETQ. V lost 4 bases and J lost 5, with 12 bases in between. The CDR3 nucleotides are TGCGCCAGCAGCCTGTGGGCAGAGACTGAAGCTTTCTTT. This codes for CASSLWAETEAFF.

This clonotype was seen at least ten times. The V and J genes are TRBV20-1 and TRBJ2-7; 12 bases are shared with TRBD2. CDR1 is DFQATT and CDR2 is SNEGSKA in the germline V gene (reference sequence). This CDR3 contains 17 residues. V lost 6 bases and J lost 5; bases outside the gene matches: 17. The CDR3 nucleotides read TGCAGTGCCGCTCCAACGACTAGCGGGAGAGCTGTCGACGAGCAGTACTTC. It encodes CSAAPTTSGRAVDEQYF.

This clonotype was seen many times. This sequence joins TRBV21-1 and TRBJ2-2; the D call TRBD1 from the table was never checked on the DNA. TRBV21-1 is marked as a pseudogene. This CDR3 spans 17 amino acids. CDR3 coding DNA: TGTGCCAGCAGCGATCGGGACAGTCAAAGGGAAACCGGGGAGCTGTTTTTT. It yields the protein CASSDRDSQRETGELFF.

This clonotype was observed a few times. The chain uses TRBV5-1 and TRBJ2-6; 10 positions agree with TRBD2. CDR1 SGHRS and CDR2 YFSETQ come from the germline V gene. This CDR3 comprises 19 residues. V shed 2 bases and J 0 bases; nucleotides not matched to a gene: 8. For the CDR3, the DNA is TGCGCCAGCAGCTTATTAGCGGGAGGTCCCAGCTCTGGGGCCAACGTCCTGACTTTC. As protein: CASSLLAGGPSSGANVLTF.

The sample holds many counts of this clonotype. J is TRBJ1-5 and V is TRBV7-9, with D unclear. This CDR3 region has 16 residues. Trimming left V 1 base short and J 2 bases short, with 12 bases between. CDR1 SEHNR and CDR2 FQNEAQ come from the germline V gene (reference sequence). CDR3 protein: CASSLDGGVGNQPQHF. CDR3 sequence (DNA): TGTGCCAGCAGCTTAGATGGAGGAGTAGGCAATCAGCCCCAGCATTTT.

This clonotype was observed at least ten times. The chain couples TRBV7-2 to TRBJ1-5; D ambiguous. V shed 3 bases and J shed 1 base, with 7 bases lying between them. CDR1 and CDR2 (germline): SGHTA, FQGNSA. The CDR3 extends over 14 amino acids. This CDR3 is CASSFGRSNQPQHF. The CDR3 bases are TGTGCCAGCAGCTTCGGCAGGAGCAATCAGCCCCAGCATTTT.

The table lists this clonotype with a few counts. This chain links TRBV4-2 with TRBJ2-7, with TRBD1 as a possible D gene (6 bases). V was trimmed by 1 base and J by 1 base, leaving 11 bases between them. This CDR3 comprises 15 residues. The germline V gene has CDR1 LGHNA and CDR2 YNFKEQ. This CDR3 is CASSQVEGGSYEQYF. The CDR3 DNA is TGTGCCAGCAGCCAAGTGGAAGGGGGTTCCTACGAGCAGTACTTC.

This rearrangement joins TRBV7-2 to TRBJ2-2; D not resolved. The CDR3 is made up of 15 amino acids. Germline V gene data show CDR1 as SGHTA and CDR2 as FQGNSA. Trimming took off 11 bases at V and 4 bases at J, with 20 bases between the two ends. CDR3 sequence (DNA): TGTGCCTCTCGAAGGACGGAGACAATCACCGGGGAGCTGTTTTTT. Translation: CASRRTETITGELFF.

The sample holds many counts of this clonotype. The chain carries TRBV20-1 and TRBJ1-4, with D maybe TRBD1 (5 bases). V shed 3 bases and J shed 0 bases, with 8 bases lying between them. Germline V lookup: CDR1 DFQATT, CDR2 SNEGSKA (reference sequence). This CDR3 is built from 14 residues. The CDR3 DNA is TGCAGTGCTAGGGCGGGGGCAACTAATGAAAAACTGTTTTTT. Translation gives CSARAGATNEKLFF.